These 8 T cell receptor beta chains were sequenced from one sample in a study of blood T cell repertoires in COVID-19. Sequenced by immunoSEQ multiplex PCR; TCRdb stores in-frame clones only, minus some. The table has about 360,000 clones, around nine tenths seen once. Sequencing was carried out using peripheral blood. The receptors originated from a human donor in a cohort sampled during active COVID-19.

The CDR3 DNA reads TGTGCCTGGACAGGGTGGGTTAATTCACCCCTCCACTTT. Translated, it gives CAWTGWVNSPLHF. This sequence joins TRBV30 and TRBJ1-6, with a possible D match to TRBD1 (5 bases). V lost 4 bases, J lost 6 bases, and 10 bases lay in between. Germline-derived CDR1 and CDR2 are GTSNPN and SVGIG (reference sequence). The CDR3 contains 13 residues. The full variable domain, rest sourced from reference TRBV30 and TRBJ1-6, is SQTIHQWPATLVQPVGSPLSLECTVEGTSNPNLYWYRQAAGRGLQLLFYSVGIGQISSEVPQNLSASRPQDRQFILSSKKLLLSDSGFYLCAWTGWVNSPLHFGNGTRLTVT.

The chain carries TRBV28 and TRBJ2-2; 12 bases map to TRBD2. This CDR3 has 17 residues. V lost 6 bases and J lost 7; bases outside the gene matches: 12. CDR1 MDHEN and CDR2 SYDVKM come from the germline V gene. CDR3 DNA sequence: TGTGCCAGCAGCCTTATGACTAGCGGGAGATCCGGCGGGGAGCTGTTTTTT. Residues: CASSLMTSGRSGGELFF.

This clone was observed at least ten times. V gene TRBV2 combines with J gene TRBJ1-3; perhaps TRBD1 as D (5 bases). The CDR3 covers 16 residues. The germline CDR1 and CDR2 sequences are SNHLY and FYNNEI. Trimming took 7 bases from V and 0 from J, leaving 16 bases between them. CDR3 amino acids: CASTSRGGYSGNTIYF. The CDR3 DNA follows: TGTGCCAGCACCTCAAGGGGCGGCTACTCTGGAAACACCATATATTTT.

The chain employs TRBV4-2 and TRBJ1-1, with 7 bases lining up with TRBD1. The CDR3 runs 14 residues. Germline lookup yields CDR1 LGHNA and CDR2 YNFKEQ. V shed 0 bases, J shed 3 bases, and the junction held 1 base outside the gene matches. The CDR3, as DNA: TGTGCCAGCAGCCAAGAACAGGGGTACACTGAAGCTTTCTTT. Encoded protein: CASSQEQGYTEAFF.

The chain couples TRBV15 to TRBJ2-7, with TRBD2 matching over 11 bases. J lost 0 bases, V lost 5 bases, and 15 bases had no gene match. The CDR3 is 19 residues long. Germline-derived CDR1 and CDR2 are LNHNV and YYDKDF (reference sequence). The DNA of the CDR3 is TGTGCCACCAGCGGACTTACCGGGACTAGCGGCAGCAGCTCCTACGAGCAGTACTTC. Amino acids: CATSGLTGTSGSSSYEQYF.

The gene calls are TRBV2 and TRBJ2-5, with 8 bases lining up with TRBD1. Germline trimming cut 7 bases from V and 4 bases from J; bases unmatched to any gene: 11. This CDR3 has 15 amino acids. Germline V gives CDR1 SNHLY, CDR2 FYNNEI. The chain's CDR3 is CASNSRGTGRETQYF. CDR3 coding DNA: TGTGCCAGCAACTCAAGAGGGACAGGTAGAGAGACCCAGTACTTC.

The genes are TRBV30 and TRBJ1-6; D not certain. The V end was cut by 5 bases, the J end by 14 bases, with 25 bases between. From germline, CDR1 is GTSNPN and CDR2 SVGIG (reference sequence). CDR3 length equals 15 residues. The CDR3: CAWSPLGSPGSALHF. The CDR3 nucleotides read TGTGCCTGGTCCCCCCTTGGGTCCCCGGGGTCGGCCCTCCACTTT.

The chain carries TRBV9 and TRBJ1-3; possibly TRBD1 for D (6 bases). Germline-derived CDR1 and CDR2 are SGDLS and YYNGEE. Trimming took off 4 bases at V and 5 bases at J, with 16 bases between the two ends. The CDR3 consists of 15 residues. This CDR3 reads CASSPRGGARNTIYF. CDR3 DNA: TGTGCCAGCAGCCCCCGGGGGGGGGCTCGAAACACCATATATTTT.